The clone carrying this TCR beta chain was recorded at least ten times. Its cognate antigen is unknown. One entry per CDR3 protein, called by TCRdb with MiXCR from the 5' RACE reads. This sample carries about 150,000 distinct CDR3 sequences, 25% to 35% of them seen once, and the ten largest clones take approximately 5.9%. The sample originates from a study of CD8 T cells in ankylosing spondylitis. Findings of the study overall: With a CD8+ phenotype, disease-linked clones were relatively rare in peripheral blood. Several highly homologous variants made up a TCR beta motif, and this motif appeared characteristic of ankylosing spondylitis blood. Both synovial fluid and blood in reactive arthritis had previously been reported to carry some motif variants. Matched ankylosing spondylitis synovial fluid reportedly showed significant enrichment of disease-linked clones.

The V and J ends lost 0 bases and 3 bases, in that order; junction bases with no gene match: 8. There are 16 residues in the CDR3. CDR1 is SGHTA, CDR2 FQGNSA, per germline. This clonotype was sampled from a male donor with ankylosing spondylitis. The sample was synovial fluid, either unsorted or a sorted T cell fraction (not recorded which). The gene calls are TRBV7-2 and TRBJ2-7; 7 bases line up with TRBD2. In DNA form, the CDR3 reads TGTGCCAGCAGCTTAGCCTCCCGGGAGGCGCACTACGAGCAGTACTTC. Protein: CASSLASREAHYEQYF.